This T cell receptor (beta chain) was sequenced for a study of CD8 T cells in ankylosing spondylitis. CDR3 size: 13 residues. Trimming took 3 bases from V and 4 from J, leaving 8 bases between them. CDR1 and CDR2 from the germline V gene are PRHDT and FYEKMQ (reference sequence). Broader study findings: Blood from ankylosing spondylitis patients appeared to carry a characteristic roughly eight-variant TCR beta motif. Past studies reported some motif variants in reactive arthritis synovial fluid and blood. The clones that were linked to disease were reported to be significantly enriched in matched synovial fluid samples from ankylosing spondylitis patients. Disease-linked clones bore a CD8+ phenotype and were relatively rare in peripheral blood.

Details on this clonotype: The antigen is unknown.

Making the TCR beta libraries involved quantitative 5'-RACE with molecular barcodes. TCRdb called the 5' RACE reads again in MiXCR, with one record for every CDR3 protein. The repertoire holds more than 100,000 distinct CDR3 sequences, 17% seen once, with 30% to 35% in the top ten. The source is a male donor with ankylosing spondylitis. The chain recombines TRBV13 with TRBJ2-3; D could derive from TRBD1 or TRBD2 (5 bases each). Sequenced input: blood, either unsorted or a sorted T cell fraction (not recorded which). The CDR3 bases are TGTGCCAGCAGCTTGGGGGATCCAGATACGCAGTATTTT. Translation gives CASSLGDPDTQYF.